This T cell receptor beta chain was documented in a study of T cells in Graves' hyperthyroidism and ophthalmopathy. At the level of the study: Peripheral blood was secured at the point of initial diagnosis, before any treatment.

This CDR3 is 16 amino acids long. The germline V and J ends were trimmed by 4 bases and 4 bases, with 17 bases remaining between them. The germline gives CDR1 MNHEY, CDR2 SMNVEV (reference sequence). In regard to this clonotype: Its antigen is unidentified.

Whole-study findings and limits: In blood, most of the thyroid clonotypes expanded above 0.001 were also present. Ophthalmopathy stood apart from stable hyperthyroidism in a 13 V-J model.

Any symptoms of ophthalmopathy came after the first hyperthyroidism diagnosis, from which the blood sample dates. TCR beta CDR3 sequences were amplified from RNA transcripts. The HTBI primer set served for first-round RT-PCR of the TCR CDR3. Using its own MiXCR run on the multiplex PCR reads, TCRdb lists one record per CDR3 protein. The data hold hundreds of thousands of distinct CDR3 sequences, with roughly 14% observed a single time. The clonotype comes from a woman aged 18-29 years with Graves' hyperthyroidism that later progressed to Graves' ophthalmopathy. The rearrangement uses TRBV27 and TRBJ1-5; D ambiguous. Input material: blood. The CDR3 bases are TGTGCCAGCAGTTCAGAGGGCCCACTGGCGAATCAGCCCCAGCATTTT. Residues: CASSSEGPLANQPQHF.